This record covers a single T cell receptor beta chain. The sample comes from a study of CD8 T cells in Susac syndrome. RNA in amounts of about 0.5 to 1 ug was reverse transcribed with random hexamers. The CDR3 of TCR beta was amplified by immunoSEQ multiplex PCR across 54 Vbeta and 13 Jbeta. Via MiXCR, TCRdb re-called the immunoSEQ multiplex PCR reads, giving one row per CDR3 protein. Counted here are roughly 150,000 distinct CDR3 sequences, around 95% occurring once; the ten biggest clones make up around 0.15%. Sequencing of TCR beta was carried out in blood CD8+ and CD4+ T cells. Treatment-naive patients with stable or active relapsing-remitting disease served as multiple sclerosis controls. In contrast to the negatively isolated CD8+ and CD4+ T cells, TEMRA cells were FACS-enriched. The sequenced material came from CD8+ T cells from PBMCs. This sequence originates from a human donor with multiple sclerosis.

The CDR3, as DNA: TGCGCCAGCAGCCAAATAGGGACAGCTAGGACCACTGAAGCTTTCTTT. Its protein is CASSQIGTARTTEAFF. The rearrangement links TRBV5-1 to TRBJ1-1; 7 bases are shared with TRBD1. The CDR3 runs to 16 residues. The germline CDR1 and CDR2 sequences are SGHRS and YFSETQ. Trimming removed 4 bases from V and 4 bases from J; junction bases left unmatched: 13.